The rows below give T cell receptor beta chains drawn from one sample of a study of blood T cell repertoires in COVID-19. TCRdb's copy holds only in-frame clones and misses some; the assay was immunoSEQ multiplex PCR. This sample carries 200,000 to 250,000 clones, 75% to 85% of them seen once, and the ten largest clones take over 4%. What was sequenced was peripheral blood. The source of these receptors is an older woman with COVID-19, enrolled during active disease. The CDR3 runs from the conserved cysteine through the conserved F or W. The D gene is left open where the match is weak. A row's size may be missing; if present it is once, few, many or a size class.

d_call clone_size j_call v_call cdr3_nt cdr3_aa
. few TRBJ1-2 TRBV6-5 TGTGCCAGCAGTTACGTCCAGGGCGGTGGCTATGGCTACACCTTC CASSYVQGGGYGYTF
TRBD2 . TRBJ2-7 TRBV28 TGTGCCAGCAGTTTGCTAGCGGCCTACGAGCAGTACTTC CASSLLAAYEQYF
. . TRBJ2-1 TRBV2 TGTGCCAGCGAGATAGACAATGAGCAGTTCTTC CASEIDNEQFF
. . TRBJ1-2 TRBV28 TGTGCCAGCAGTTTAGACACCACAAGAGACTATGGCTACACCTTC CASSLDTTRDYGYTF
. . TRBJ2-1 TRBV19 TGTGCCAGTAAGGCGGGGCAAGCCTACAATGAGCAGTTCTTC CASKAGQAYNEQFF
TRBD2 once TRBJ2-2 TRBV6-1 TGTGCCAGCAGCGAAGTAGCGGGAGTGAATTTAGCCGGGGAGCTGTTTTTT CASSEVAGVNLAGELFF
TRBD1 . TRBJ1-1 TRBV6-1 TGTGCCAGCAGTGTGGGACAGGGCGTTGGTGTCACTGAAGCTTTCTTT CASSVGQGVGVTEAFF
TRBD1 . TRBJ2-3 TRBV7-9 TGTGCCAGCAGCTGTCTCCGGGACAGGGGAACAGATACGCAGTATTTT CASSCLRDRGTDTQYF
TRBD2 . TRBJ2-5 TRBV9 TGTGCCAGCAGCTTTAGCGGGAGTGAGACCCAGTACTTC CASSFSGSETQYF
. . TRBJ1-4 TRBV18 TGTGCCAGCTCACCACAGGGAGGTAATCCAAAACTGTTTTTT CASSPQGGNPKLFF
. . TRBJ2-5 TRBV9 TGTGCCAGCAGCCTAGGTCTACTCCAAGAGACCCAGTACTTC CASSLGLLQETQYF
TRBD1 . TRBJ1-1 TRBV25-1 TGTGCCAGCAGTGAAAGACAGGGGGGGACCACTGAAGCTTTCTTT CASSERQGGTTEAFF
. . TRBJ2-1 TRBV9 TGTGCCAGCAGCGTTACAGGGTCCCCATTAGACAATGAGCAGTTCTTC CASSVTGSPLDNEQFF
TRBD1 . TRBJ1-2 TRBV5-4 TGTGCCAGCAGCGACCAGGGGGAATGGGGCTATGGCTACACCTTC CASSDQGEWGYGYTF
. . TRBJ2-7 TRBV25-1 TGTGCCAGCAGTGCGGGACACACGTGGTACTTC CASSAGHTWYF
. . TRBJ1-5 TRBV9 TGTGCCAGCAGCGTAGGAGGAGGGGGCAATCAGCCCCAGCATTTT CASSVGGGGNQPQHF
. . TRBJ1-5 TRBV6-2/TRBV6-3 TGTGCCAGCAGTCGAGCGTACAATCAGCCCCAGCATTTT CASSRAYNQPQHF
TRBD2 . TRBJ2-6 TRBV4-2 TGTGCCAGCAGCCGGTACATGGCGGGGGGGAGCTCTGGGGCCAACGTCCTGACTTTC CASSRYMAGGSSGANVLTF
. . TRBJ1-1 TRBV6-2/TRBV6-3 TGTGCCAGCAGTTCCAGGGTCCTGAACACTGAAGCTTTCTTT CASSSRVLNTEAFF
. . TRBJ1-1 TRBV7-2 TGTGCCAGCAGCTTACTAAACAGTAACACTGAAGCTTTCTTT CASSLLNSNTEAFF
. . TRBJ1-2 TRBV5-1 TGCGCCAGCAGTCCTACGGGAGAAAGCGGTCGGTATGGCTACACCTTC CASSPTGESGRYGYTF
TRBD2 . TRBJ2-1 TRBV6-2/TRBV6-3 TGTGCCAGCACTTACCTCCCCGGGACTATTAACAATGAGCAGTTCTTC CASTYLPGTINNEQFF
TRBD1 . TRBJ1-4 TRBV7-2 TGTGCCAGCAGCGTGAGATTGGGACAGGGGAATGAAAAACTGTTTTTT CASSVRLGQGNEKLFF
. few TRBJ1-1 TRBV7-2 TGTGCCAGCAGCTCCGGTCTCTCCGGGACTGAAGCTTTCTTT CASSSGLSGTEAFF
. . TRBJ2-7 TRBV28 TGTGCCAGCATGCGGGGCGAGGGGATTTCCTACGAGCAGTACTTC CASMRGEGISYEQYF
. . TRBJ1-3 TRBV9 TGTGCCAGCAGCGTAGATGGGGGGATGCAGGTCGGACCGTCTGGAAACACCATATATTTT CASSVDGGMQVGPSGNTIYF
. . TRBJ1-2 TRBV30 TGTGCCTGGAGTGTACGGGGAGAGAACGTTAACTATGGCTACACCTTC CAWSVRGENVNYGYTF
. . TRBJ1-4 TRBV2 TGTGCCAGCATAGGACCAAGAGGGGGGGCCAGTGAAAAACTGTTTTTT CASIGPRGGASEKLFF
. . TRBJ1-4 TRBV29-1 TGCAGCGTTTCGGGGGGAGATGAAAAACTGTTTTTT CSVSGGDEKLFF
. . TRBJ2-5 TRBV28 TGTGCCAGCGGGAGAAGGGGGGGTTGGGAGACCCAGTACTTC CASGRRGGWETQYF
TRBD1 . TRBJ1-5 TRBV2 TGTGCCAGCAGGGGGACAGGAGGCCAGCCCCAGCATTTT CASRGTGGQPQHF
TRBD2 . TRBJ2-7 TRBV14 TGTGCCAGCAGCCCCGGGGGGGGGATCTACGAGCAGTACTTC CASSPGGGIYEQYF
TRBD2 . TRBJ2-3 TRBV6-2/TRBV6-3 TGTGCCAGCAGTTACTCGATACTCGCAAGCGGGATTTCGGCAGATACGCAGTATTTT CASSYSILASGISADTQYF
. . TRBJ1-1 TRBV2 TGTGCCAGCAGTCGGGAGAGGAACACTGAAGCTTTCTTT CASSRERNTEAFF
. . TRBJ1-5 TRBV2 TGTGCCAGCAGCGGGCAGGGTCAAGGAGAGCCCCAGCATTTT CASSGQGQGEPQHF
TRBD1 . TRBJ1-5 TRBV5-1 TGCGCCAGCAGCTCGACAGGGAATAGCAATCAGCCCCAGCATTTT CASSSTGNSNQPQHF
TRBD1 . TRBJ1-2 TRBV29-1 TGCAGCGCCTCCAACAGGGGCTGGGGCTACACCTTC CSASNRGWGYTF
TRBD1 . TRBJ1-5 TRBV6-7 TGTGCCAGCGAGTTACTGGGGACAGGGCATGGCTATAGCAATCAGCCCCAGCATTTT CASELLGTGHGYSNQPQHF